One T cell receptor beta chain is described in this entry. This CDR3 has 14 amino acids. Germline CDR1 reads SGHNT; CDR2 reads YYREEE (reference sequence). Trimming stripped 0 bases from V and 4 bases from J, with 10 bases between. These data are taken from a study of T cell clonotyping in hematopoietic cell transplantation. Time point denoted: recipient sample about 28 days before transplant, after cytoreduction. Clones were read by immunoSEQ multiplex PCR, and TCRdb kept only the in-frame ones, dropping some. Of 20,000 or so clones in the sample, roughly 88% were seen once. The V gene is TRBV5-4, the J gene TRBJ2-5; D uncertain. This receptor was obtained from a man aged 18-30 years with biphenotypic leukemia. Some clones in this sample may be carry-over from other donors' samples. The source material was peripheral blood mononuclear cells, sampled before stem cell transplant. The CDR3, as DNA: TGTGCCAGCAGCTTGGCAGGTCGACTAGAGACCCAGTACTTC. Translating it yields CASSLAGRLETQYF.